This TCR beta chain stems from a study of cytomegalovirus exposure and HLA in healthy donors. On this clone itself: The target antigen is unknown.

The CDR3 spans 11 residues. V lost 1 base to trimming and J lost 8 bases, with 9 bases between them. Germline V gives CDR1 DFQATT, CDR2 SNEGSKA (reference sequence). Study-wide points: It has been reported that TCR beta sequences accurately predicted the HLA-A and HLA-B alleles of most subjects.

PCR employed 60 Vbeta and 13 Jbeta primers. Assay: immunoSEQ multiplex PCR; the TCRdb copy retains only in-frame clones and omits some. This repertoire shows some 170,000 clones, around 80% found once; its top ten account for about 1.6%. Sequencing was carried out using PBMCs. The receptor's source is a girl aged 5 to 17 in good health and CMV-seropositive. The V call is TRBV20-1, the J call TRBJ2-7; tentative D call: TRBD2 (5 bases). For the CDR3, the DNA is TGCAGTGCTAGAGCTAGCCCGAAGCAGTACTTC. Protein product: CSARASPKQYF.